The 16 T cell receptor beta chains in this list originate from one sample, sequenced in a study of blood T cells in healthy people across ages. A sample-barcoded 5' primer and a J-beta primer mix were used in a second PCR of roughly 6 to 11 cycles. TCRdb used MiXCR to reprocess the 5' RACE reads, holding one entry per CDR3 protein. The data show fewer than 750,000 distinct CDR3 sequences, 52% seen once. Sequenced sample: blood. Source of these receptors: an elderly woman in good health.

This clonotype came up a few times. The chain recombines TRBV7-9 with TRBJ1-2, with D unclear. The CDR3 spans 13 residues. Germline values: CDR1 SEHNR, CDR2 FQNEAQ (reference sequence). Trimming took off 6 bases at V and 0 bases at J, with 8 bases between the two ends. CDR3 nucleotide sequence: TGTGCCAGCAGTCGGGTCCCTAACTATGGCTACACCTTC. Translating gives CASSRVPNYGYTF.

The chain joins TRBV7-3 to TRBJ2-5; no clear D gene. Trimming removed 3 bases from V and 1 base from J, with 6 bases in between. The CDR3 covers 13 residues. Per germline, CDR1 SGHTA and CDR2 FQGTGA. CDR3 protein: CASSLETQETQYF. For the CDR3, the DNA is TGTGCCAGCAGCTTGGAGACCCAAGAGACCCAGTACTTC.

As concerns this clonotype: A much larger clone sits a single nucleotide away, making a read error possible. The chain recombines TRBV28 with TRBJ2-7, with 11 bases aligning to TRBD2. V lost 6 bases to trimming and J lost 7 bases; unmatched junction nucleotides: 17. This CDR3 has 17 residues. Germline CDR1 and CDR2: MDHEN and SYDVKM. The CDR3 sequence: CASRPPGLADVGNEQYF. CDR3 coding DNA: TGTGCCAGCAGACCGCCGGGACTAGCGGACGTCGGCAATGAGCAGTACTTC.

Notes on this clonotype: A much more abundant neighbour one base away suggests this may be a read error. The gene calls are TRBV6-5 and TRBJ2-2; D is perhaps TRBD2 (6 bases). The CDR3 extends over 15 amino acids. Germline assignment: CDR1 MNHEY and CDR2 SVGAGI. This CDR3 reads CASSTLTVDTGGLFF. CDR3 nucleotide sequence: TGTGCCAGCAGTACCCTAACAGTTGACACCGGGGGGCTGTTTTTT.

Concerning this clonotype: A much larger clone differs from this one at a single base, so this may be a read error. In DNA, the CDR3 is TGTGCCAGCAGTCGCTGGGGACAGGGGGCCCGCGATGAGCAGTACTTC. It is translated as CASSRWGQGARDEQYF. The chain is built from TRBV12-3 or TRBV12-4 and TRBJ2-7; the match to TRBD1 covers 12 bases. Trimming at V came to 5 bases and at J to 7 bases, leaving 12 bases not matched to a gene. This CDR3 comprises 16 residues.

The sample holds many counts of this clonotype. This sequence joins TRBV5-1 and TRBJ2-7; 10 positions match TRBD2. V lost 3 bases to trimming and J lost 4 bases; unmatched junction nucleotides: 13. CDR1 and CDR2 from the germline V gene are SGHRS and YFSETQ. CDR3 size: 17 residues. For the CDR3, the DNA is TGCGCCAGCAGCTCAGTGGGGTCTAGCGGGAGTTTTTACGAGCAGTACTTC. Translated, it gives CASSSVGSSGSFYEQYF.

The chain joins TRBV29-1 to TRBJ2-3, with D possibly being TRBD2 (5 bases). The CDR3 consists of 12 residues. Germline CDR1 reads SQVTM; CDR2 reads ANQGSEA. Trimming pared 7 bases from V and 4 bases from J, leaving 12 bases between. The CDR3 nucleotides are TGCAGCGAAGAGGGTTCCTCAGATACGCAGTATTTT. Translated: CSEEGSSDTQYF.

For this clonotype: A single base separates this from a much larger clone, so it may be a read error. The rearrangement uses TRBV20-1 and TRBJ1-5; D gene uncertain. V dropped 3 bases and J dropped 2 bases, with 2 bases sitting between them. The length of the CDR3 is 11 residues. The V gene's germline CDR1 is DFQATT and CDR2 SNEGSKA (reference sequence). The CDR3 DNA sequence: TGCAGTGCTAGGGGCAATCAGCCCCAGCATTTT. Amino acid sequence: CSARGNQPQHF.

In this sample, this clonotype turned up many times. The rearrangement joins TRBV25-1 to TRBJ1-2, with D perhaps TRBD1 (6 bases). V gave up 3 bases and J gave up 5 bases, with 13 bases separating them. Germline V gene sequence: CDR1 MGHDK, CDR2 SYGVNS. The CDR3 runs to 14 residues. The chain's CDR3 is CASSDRTDTYGYTF. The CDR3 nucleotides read TGTGCCAGCAGTGATCGGACAGACACATATGGCTACACCTTC.

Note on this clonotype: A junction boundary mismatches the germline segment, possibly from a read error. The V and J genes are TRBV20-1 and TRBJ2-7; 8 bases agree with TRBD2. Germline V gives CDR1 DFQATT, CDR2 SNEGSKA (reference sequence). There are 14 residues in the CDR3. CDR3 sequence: CGAAVLAGTYEQYF. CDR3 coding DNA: TGCGGTGCCGCGGTGCTAGCGGGTACCTACGAGCAGTACTTC.

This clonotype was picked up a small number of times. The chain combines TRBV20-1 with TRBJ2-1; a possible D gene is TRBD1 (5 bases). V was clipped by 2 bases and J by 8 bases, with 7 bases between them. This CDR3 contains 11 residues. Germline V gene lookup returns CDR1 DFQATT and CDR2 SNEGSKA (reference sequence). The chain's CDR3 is CSARRGDEQFF. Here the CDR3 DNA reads TGCAGTGCTAGAAGGGGCGATGAGCAGTTCTTC.

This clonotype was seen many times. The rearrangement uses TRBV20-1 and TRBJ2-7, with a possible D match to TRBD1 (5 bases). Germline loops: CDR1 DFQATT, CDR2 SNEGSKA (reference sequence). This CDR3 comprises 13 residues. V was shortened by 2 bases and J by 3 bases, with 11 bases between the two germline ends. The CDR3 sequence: CSARQGLGYEQYF. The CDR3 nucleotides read TGCAGTGCTAGACAGGGTCTCGGCTACGAGCAGTACTTC.

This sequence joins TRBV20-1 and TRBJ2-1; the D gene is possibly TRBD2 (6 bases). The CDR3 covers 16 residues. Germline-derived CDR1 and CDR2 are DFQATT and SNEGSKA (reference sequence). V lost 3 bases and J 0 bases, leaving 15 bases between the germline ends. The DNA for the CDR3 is TGCAGTGCTAGGGGGGGACCAACAAACTCCTACAATGAGCAGTTCTTC. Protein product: CSARGGPTNSYNEQFF.

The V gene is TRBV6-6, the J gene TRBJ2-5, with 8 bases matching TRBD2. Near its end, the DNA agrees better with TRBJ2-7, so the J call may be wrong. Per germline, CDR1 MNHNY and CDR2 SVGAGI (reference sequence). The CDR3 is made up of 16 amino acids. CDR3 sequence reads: CASSYSRLAGSDEQYF. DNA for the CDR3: TGTGCCAGCAGTTACTCGAGGCTAGCGGGTTCGGACGAGCAGTACTTC.

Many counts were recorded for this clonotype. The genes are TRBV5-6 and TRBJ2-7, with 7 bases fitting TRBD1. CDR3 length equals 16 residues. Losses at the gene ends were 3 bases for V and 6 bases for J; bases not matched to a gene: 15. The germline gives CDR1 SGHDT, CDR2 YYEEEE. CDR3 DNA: TGTGCCAGCAGCTCCACATCCGACAGGGTTTTTCGCGAGCAGTACTTC. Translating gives CASSSTSDRVFREQYF. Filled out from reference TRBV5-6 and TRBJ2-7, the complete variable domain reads DAGVTQSPTHLIKTRGQQVTLRCSPKSGHDTVSWYQQALGQGPQFIFQYYEEEERQRGNFPDRFSGHQFPNYSSELNVNALLLGDSALYLCASSSTSDRVFREQYFGPGTRLTVT.

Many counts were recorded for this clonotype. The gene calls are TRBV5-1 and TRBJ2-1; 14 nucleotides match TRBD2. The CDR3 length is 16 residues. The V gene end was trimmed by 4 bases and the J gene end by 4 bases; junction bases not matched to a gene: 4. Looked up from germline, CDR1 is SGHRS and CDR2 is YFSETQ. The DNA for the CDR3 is TGCGCCAGCAGCACCGGGACTAGCGGGAGTTACAATGAGCAGTTCTTC. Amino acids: CASSTGTSGSYNEQFF.